This TCR beta chain stems from a study of OX40 agonist ivuxolimab in advanced cancers. The trim removed 0 bases at V and 4 bases at J, leaving 4 bases unmatched. Germline values: CDR1 SGHRS, CDR2 YFSETQ. This CDR3 comprises 15 residues. This table comes from immunoSEQ multiplex PCR, and its TCRdb copy is limited to in-frame clones, with some not included. Here the sample spans about 48,000 clones, 80% to 90% being singletons. The sequence derives from an adult with an advanced solid tumor such as melanoma, head and neck, liver or kidney cancer. The chain recombines TRBV5-1 with TRBJ1-2; 9 bases align to TRBD1. Sample: CD4+ or CD8+ T cells sorted from blood, taken in a trial of the OX40 agonist ivuxolimab. The CDR3 DNA sequence: TGCGCCAGCAGCTTGGAGGGACAGGGAGTCTATGGCTACACCTTC. This codes for CASSLEGQGVYGYTF.